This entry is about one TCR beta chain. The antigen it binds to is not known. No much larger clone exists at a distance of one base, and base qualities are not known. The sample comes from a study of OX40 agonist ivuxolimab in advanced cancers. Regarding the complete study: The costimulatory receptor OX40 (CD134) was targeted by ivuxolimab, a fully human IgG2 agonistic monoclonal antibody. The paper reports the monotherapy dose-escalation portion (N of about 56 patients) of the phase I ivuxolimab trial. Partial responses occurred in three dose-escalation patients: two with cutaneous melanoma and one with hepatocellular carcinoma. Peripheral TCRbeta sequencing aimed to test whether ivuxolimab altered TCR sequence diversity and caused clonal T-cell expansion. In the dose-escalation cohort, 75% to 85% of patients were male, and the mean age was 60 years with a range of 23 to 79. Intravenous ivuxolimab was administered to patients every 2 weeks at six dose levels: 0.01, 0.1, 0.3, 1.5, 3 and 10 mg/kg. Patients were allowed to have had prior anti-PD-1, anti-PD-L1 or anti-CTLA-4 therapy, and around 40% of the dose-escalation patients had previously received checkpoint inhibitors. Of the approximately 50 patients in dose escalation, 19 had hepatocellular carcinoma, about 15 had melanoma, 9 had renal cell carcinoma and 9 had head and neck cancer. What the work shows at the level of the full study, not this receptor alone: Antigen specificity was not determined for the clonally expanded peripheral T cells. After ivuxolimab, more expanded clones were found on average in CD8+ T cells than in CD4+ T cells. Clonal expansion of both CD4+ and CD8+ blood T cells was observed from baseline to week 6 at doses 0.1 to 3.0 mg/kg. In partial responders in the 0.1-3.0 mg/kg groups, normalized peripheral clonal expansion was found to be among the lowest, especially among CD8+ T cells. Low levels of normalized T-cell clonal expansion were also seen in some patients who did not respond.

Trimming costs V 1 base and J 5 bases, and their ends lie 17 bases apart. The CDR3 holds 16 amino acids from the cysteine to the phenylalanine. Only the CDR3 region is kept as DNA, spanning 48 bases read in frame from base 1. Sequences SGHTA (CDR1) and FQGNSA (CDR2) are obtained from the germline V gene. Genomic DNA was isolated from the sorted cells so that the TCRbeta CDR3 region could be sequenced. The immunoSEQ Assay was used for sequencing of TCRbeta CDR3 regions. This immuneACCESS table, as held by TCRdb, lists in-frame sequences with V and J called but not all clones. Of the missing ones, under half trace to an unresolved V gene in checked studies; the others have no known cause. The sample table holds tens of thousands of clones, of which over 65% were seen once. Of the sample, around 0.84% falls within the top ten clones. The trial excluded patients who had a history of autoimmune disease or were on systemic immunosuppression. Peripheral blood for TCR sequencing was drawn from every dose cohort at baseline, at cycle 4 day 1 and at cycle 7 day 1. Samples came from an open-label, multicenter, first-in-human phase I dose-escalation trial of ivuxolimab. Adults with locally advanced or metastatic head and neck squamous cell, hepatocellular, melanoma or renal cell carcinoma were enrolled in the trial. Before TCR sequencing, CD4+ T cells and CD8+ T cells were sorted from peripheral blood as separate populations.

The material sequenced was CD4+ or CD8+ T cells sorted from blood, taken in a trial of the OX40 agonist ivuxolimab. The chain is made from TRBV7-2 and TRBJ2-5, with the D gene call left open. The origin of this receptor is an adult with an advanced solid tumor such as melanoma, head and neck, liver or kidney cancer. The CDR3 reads CASSLVVARATETQYF. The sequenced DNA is TGTGCCAGCAGCTTAGTAGTGGCCCGCGCGACGGAGACCCAGTACTTC.